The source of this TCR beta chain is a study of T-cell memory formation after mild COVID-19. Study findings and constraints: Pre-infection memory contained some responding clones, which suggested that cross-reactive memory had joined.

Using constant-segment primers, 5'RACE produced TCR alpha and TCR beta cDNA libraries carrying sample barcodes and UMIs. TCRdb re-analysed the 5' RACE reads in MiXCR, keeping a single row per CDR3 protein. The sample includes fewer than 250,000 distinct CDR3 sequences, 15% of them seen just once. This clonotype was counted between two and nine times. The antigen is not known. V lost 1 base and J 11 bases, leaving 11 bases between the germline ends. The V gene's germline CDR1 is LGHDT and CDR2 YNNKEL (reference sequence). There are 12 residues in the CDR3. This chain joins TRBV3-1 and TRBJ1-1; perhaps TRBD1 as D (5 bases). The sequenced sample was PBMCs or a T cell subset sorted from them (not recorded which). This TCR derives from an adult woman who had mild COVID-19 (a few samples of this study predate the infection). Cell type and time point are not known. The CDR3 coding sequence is TGTGCCAGCAGCCAAGTGGGGGGGAAGGCTTTCTTT. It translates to CASSQVGGKAFF.